The count of the clone carrying this T cell receptor (beta chain) is one. The antigen remains unidentified. The data stem from a study of cytomegalovirus exposure and HLA in healthy donors. Overall study results and limits: Despite most TCR sequences being rare, some public TCRs occurred in many donors.

The CDR3 has 15 residues. Germline V gene data show CDR1 as SEHNR and CDR2 as FQNEAQ (reference sequence). V lost 2 bases and J 0 bases, leaving 11 bases between the germline ends. PCR amplification relied on 60 Vbeta primers (plus 13 Jbeta primers). Libraries were prepared by immunoSEQ multiplex PCR; TCRdb keeps only in-frame clonotypes and omits some of them. Of 55,000 to 70,000 clones in the sample, around 68% were seen once. The TCR sequence derives from a man aged 35 to 55 in good health and CMV-seropositive. This chain joins TRBV7-9 and TRBJ2-7; the D is unclear. The sample was PBMCs. The CDR3 sequence: CASSLSHSSSYEQYF. DNA of the CDR3: TGTGCCAGCAGCTTATCACACTCTAGCTCCTACGAGCAGTACTTC.